The next 2 T cell receptor beta chains were all read from a single sample in a study of cytomegalovirus exposure and HLA in healthy donors. PCR employed 60 Vbeta and 13 Jbeta primers. The repertoire was sequenced with immunoSEQ multiplex PCR; TCRdb's copy has only in-frame clones and lacks some. This sample has around 140,000 clones; 65% to 80% occur once, and the top ten carry around 1.5%. The sequenced sample consisted of PBMCs. These receptors came from a woman between 18 and 30 years old in good health and CMV-seronegative.

The J gene is TRBJ2-1, the V gene TRBV21-1; no check of the table's D call, TRBD2, against the DNA was made. TRBV21-1 is an annotated pseudogene. The CDR3 runs 16 residues. The CDR3 coding sequence is TGTGCCAGCAGCGTCACCCTTACTAGCGGGGACAATGAGCAGTTCTTC. Translation gives CASSVTLTSGDNEQFF.

On this clone: The sample contains more than one DNA sequence encoding this CDR3. The chain links TRBV30 to TRBJ2-2; D unresolved. Trimming shortened V by 2 bases and J by 2 bases, and 3 bases separated the two germline ends. Germline CDR1 and CDR2: GTSNPN and SVGIG (reference sequence). The CDR3 sequence is 12 residues long. The CDR3 nucleotides are TGTGCCTGGAGTCTCAACACCGGGGAGCTGTTTTTT. Amino acid sequence: CAWSLNTGELFF.